The present TCR beta chain was sequenced within a study of CD8+ T cells in alopecia areata. V gave up 3 bases and J gave up 1 base; unmatched junction bases: 1. The CDR3 covers 15 residues. CDR1 is SGHNT and CDR2 is YYREEE in the germline V gene (reference sequence). Reverse transcribed after extraction, RNA yielded cDNA as the sequencing template. TCRdb keeps only in-frame clones here, not all; method: immunoSEQ multiplex PCR. Of 80,000 to 100,000 clones listed, more than 35% are singletons. Turning to this clone: What it recognizes is unknown.

Points from the study as a whole: Lesional tissue from the scalp (especially in alopecia totalis/universalis) showed higher clonality than normal scalp.

Sequenced sample: CD4+ T cells sorted from blood. This chain uses TRBV5-4 with TRBJ2-5; TRBD2 agrees at 12 bases. This receptor was obtained from a human donor with alopecia areata. The CDR3 coding sequence is TGTGCCAGCAGCTCGGGACTAGCGGGCCAAGAGACCCAGTACTTC. It specifies CASSSGLAGQETQYF. Full variable domain (remainder filled in from reference TRBV5-4 and TRBJ2-5): ETGVTQSPTHLIKTRGQQVTLRCSSQSGHNTVSWYQQALGQGPQFIFQYYREEENGRGNFPPRFSGLQFPNYSSELNVNALELDDSALYLCASSSGLAGQETQYFGPGTRLLVL.